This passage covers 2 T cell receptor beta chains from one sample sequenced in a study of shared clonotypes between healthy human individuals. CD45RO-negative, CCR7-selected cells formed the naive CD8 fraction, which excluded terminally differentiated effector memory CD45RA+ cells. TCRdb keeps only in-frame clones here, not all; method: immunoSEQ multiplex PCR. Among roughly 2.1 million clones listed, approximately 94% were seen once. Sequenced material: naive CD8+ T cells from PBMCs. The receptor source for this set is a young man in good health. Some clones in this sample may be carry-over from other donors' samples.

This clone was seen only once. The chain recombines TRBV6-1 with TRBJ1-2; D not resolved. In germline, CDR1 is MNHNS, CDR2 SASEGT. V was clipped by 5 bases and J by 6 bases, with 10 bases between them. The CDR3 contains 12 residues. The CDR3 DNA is TGTGCCAGCAGTCGGTCTGGGGATGGCTACACCTTC. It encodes CASSRSGDGYTF.

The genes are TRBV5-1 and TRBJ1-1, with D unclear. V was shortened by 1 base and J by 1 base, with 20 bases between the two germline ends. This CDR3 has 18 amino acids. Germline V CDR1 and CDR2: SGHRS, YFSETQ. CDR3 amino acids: CASSLLPQGNPSNTEAFF. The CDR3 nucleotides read TGCGCCAGCAGCTTGTTACCTCAAGGGAATCCATCGAACACTGAAGCTTTCTTT.